The present TCR beta chain was sequenced within a study of T cell responses to AZD1222 COVID-19 vaccine. Study-wide findings and caveats: Mapped onto spike, vaccine-associated CD4 TCRs spanned it and were dominant at 160-218 and 743-854. Repertoire sampling was restricted to post-peak T cell response timepoints. Seropositive status at baseline applied to only a handful of AZD1222 recipients. Clonal diversity was possibly underestimated; the donors were predominantly white British and more often female.

Clones were read by immunoSEQ multiplex PCR, and TCRdb kept only the in-frame ones, dropping some. This repertoire shows some 280,000 clones, approximately 94% found once; its top ten account for around 0.58%. Comment on this clone: Its antigen is unidentified.

The CDR3 has 15 residues. The germline V gene has CDR1 MDHEN and CDR2 SYDVKM. Deletions cut 2 bases from V and 5 bases from J, with 12 bases between. This TCR was sampled from an adult who received the AZD1222 COVID-19 vaccine. The source was peripheral blood, collected 28 days after the second AZD1222 dose. The chain has TRBV28 and TRBJ1-4; D is possibly TRBD1 (6 bases). CDR3 DNA sequence: TGTGCCAGCAGTTTAACGTACAGGGCGAATGAAAAACTGTTTTTT. Amino acids: CASSLTYRANEKLFF. The whole variable domain, filled in from reference TRBV28 and TRBJ1-4, reads DVKVTQSSRYLVKRTGEKVFLECVQDMDHENMFWYRQDPGLGLRLIYFSYDVKMKEKGDIPEGYSVSREKKERFSLILESASTNQTSMYLCASSLTYRANEKLFFGSGTQLSVL.